These T cell receptor beta chains were read from a single sample in a study of shared clonotypes between healthy human individuals. TCRdb's copy holds only in-frame clones and misses some; the assay was immunoSEQ multiplex PCR. The profile shows 2 million to 2.5 million clones, approximately 96% of them singletons. Material: naive CD4+ T cells sorted from blood. The receptors were sampled from a man in his late teens or twenties in good health. CDR3s include the opening cysteine and the closing phenylalanine or tryptophan. Each record gives: J gene, V gene, CDR3 length, D gene, clone size, CDR3 DNA, CDR3 protein. A D gene is named only where the DNA matches it firmly. Clone size is not always given. Where it is, it says once, few, many or a class for expanded clones.

TRBJ2-5 | TRBV5-4 | 16 | TRBD2 | once | TGTGCCAGCAGCGCATGGACTAGCTCCACTGAAGGGACCCAGTACTTC | CASSAWTSSTEGTQYF
TRBJ1-2 | TRBV5-1 | 13 | TRBD1 | once | TGCGCCAGCAGCCTAACAGGGGTTTATGGCTACACCTTC | CASSLTGVYGYTF
TRBJ2-5 | TRBV18 | 13 | - | - | TGTGCCAGCTCACCGACAGTTCAAGAGACCCAGTACTTC | CASSPTVQETQYF
TRBJ1-2 | TRBV28 | 13 | - | - | TGTGCCAGCAGGGAAGGGGGGCCAGTGGGCTACACCTTC | CASREGGPVGYTF
TRBJ2-1 | TRBV6-4 | 13 | - | - | TGTGCCAGCAGTGACCGAAATATTAATGAGCAGTTCTTC | CASSDRNINEQFF
TRBJ2-2 | TRBV7-2 | 18 | - | - | TGTGCCAGCAGCCAATCCTTATTGGGGGGAGCAAACACCGGGGAGCTGTTTTTT | CASSQSLLGGANTGELFF
TRBJ2-7 | TRBV7-2 | 14 | - | - | TGTGCCAGCAGCCCACGCCACGGGGACCACGAGCAGTACTTC | CASSPRHGDHEQYF
TRBJ2-7 | TRBV11-3 | 14 | TRBD2 | - | TGTGCCAGCAGCCCAGCGGGGTCCTCATACGAGCAGTACTTC | CASSPAGSSYEQYF
TRBJ1-6 | TRBV7-2 | 13 | - | few | TGTGCCAGCAGCTTACTGAGCCATTCACCCCTCCACTTT | CASSLLSHSPLHF
TRBJ1-1 | TRBV11-2 | 16 | TRBD1 | - | TGTGCCAGCAGCTTAGAAGGGTTGGGACAGTACCATGAAGCTTTCTTT | CASSLEGLGQYHEAFF
TRBJ2-7 | TRBV2 | 12 | - | - | TGTGCCAGCAGGGCAGGGACCTACGAGCAGTACTTC | CASRAGTYEQYF
TRBJ2-7 | TRBV5-1 | 15 | - | - | TGCGCCAGCAGCTTGGGGACAGCCTTCTCCTACGAGCAGTACTTC | CASSLGTAFSYEQYF
TRBJ2-5 | TRBV7-8 | 14 | - | - | TGTGCCAGCAGCGGACGACTAGTAACAGAGACCCAGTACTTC | CASSGRLVTETQYF
TRBJ2-5 | TRBV7-2 | 13 | - | - | TGTGCCAGCAGCTTAGTAGGGAGAGAGACCCAGTACTTC | CASSLVGRETQYF
TRBJ2-5 | TRBV9 | 14 | TRBD2 | - | TGTGCCAGCACTAGCGGGAGAATTCCGGAGACCCAGTACTTC | CASTSGRIPETQYF
TRBJ1-1 | TRBV18 | 15 | TRBD1 | - | TGTGCCAGCTCCCGACAGGGGGCGCGGATCCCTGAAGCTTTCTTT | CASSRQGARIPEAFF
TRBJ1-6 | TRBV9 | 19 | TRBD1 | - | TGTGCCAGCAGCACCGGGACAGGGAGTAATCCTCGTGTCAATTCACCCCTCCACTTT | CASSTGTGSNPRVNSPLHF
TRBJ1-6 | TRBV5-8 | 16 | TRBD1 | - | TGTGCCAGCAGCTTGGTAGGGGGCTTTATTAATTCACCCCTCCACTTT | CASSLVGGFINSPLHF
TRBJ2-5 | TRBV10-2 | 13 | - | once | TGCGCCAGCAGTGAAGGGCTCGGACAGACCCAGTACTTC | CASSEGLGQTQYF
TRBJ2-3 | TRBV6-5 | 14 | - | - | TGTGCCAGCAGTTCCGCTAGGGACGCCAGGACGCAGTATTTT | CASSSARDARTQYF
TRBJ2-3 | TRBV19 | 15 | - | - | TGTGCCAGTAGGCCTTTAGGGAGCGGCACAGATACGCAGTATTTT | CASRPLGSGTDTQYF
TRBJ2-3 | TRBV10-3 | 13 | - | - | TGTGCCATCAACGGGGCACCGACAGATACGCAGTATTTT | CAINGAPTDTQYF
TRBJ2-1 | TRBV5-1 | 16 | TRBD2 | - | TGCGCCAGCACCCTGAGGGCTAGCGGGAGCTACAATGAGCAGTTCTTC | CASTLRASGSYNEQFF
TRBJ1-2 | TRBV7-2 | 15 | TRBD1 | - | TGTGCCAGCAGCTTAGCTTCGACAGGGGACTATGGCTACACCTTC | CASSLASTGDYGYTF
TRBJ1-5 | TRBV6-6 | 15 | TRBD1 | - | TGTGCCAGCATGTACCCGGGACAGGGCAATCAGCCCCAGCATTTT | CASMYPGQGNQPQHF
TRBJ1-2 | TRBV5-1 | 13 | - | - | TGCGCCAGCAGCTTGGCTCCGACCGGTGGCTACACCTTC | CASSLAPTGGYTF
TRBJ2-5 | TRBV9 | 15 | TRBD2 | - | TGTGCCAGCAGCACACATGGGGAGGGCGGGGAGACCCAGTACTTC | CASSTHGEGGETQYF
TRBJ1-2 | TRBV9 | 17 | - | - | TGTGCCAGCAGCCCCCGCGGACACGGGCCTTCTAACTATGGCTACACCTTC | CASSPRGHGPSNYGYTF
TRBJ1-1 | TRBV5-1 | 15 | TRBD1 | - | TGCGCCAGCAGCTTATCCGGGACAGCGAACACTGAAGCTTTCTTT | CASSLSGTANTEAFF
TRBJ1-1 | TRBV5-4 | 15 | - | once | TGTGCCAGCAGCTCGGAAGTCTCCAGGTACACTGAAGCTTTCTTT | CASSSEVSRYTEAFF
TRBJ1-6 | TRBV9 | 14 | - | - | TGTGCCAGCAGCGTAGCGCAGAACAATTCACCCCTCCACTTT | CASSVAQNNSPLHF
TRBJ2-3 | TRBV5-1 | 12 | - | - | TGCGCCAGCAGCCCAGACACAGATACGCAGTATTTT | CASSPDTDTQYF
TRBJ1-6 | TRBV5-1 | 16 | - | - | TGCGCCAGCAGCTCAGACGGAAGCTCCTATAATTCACCCCTCCACTTT | CASSSDGSSYNSPLHF
TRBJ2-7 | TRBV11-2 | 17 | TRBD1 | once | TGTGCCAGCAGCTTAGATGACCGGACAGGGCAGGGCTACGAGCAGTACTTC | CASSLDDRTGQGYEQYF
TRBJ2-7 | TRBV10-3 | 12 | - | - | TGTGCCATCAGCGCCGGGTCCTACGAGCAGTACTTC | CAISAGSYEQYF
TRBJ2-3 | TRBV28 | 16 | - | - | TGTGCCAGCAGCCCCTTAAGGGCTGGGGGCCCGAATACGCAGTATTTT | CASSPLRAGGPNTQYF
TRBJ2-7 | TRBV9 | 15 | - | - | TGTGCCAGCAGCGTCTCATGGGGGGTCTCCTACGAGCAGTACTTC | CASSVSWGVSYEQYF
TRBJ2-1 | TRBV2 | 14 | TRBD1 | - | TGTGCCAGCAGCCCGGGACAGACCTACAATGAGCAGTTCTTC | CASSPGQTYNEQFF
TRBJ2-3 | TRBV27 | 15 | TRBD2 | - | TGTGCCAGCAGTTCGGGACTAGCGGACACAGATACGCAGTATTTT | CASSSGLADTDTQYF
TRBJ1-5 | TRBV19 | 15 | - | - | TGTGCCAGTAGTGTGGCCGGGACAATAATTCAGCCCCAGCATTTT | CASSVAGTIIQPQHF
TRBJ2-7 | TRBV6-5 | 13 | TRBD2 | - | TGTGCCACCCAAGCGGGGGGCACCTACGAGCAGTACTTC | CATQAGGTYEQYF
TRBJ2-7 | TRBV5-1 | 14 | TRBD2 | - | TGCGCCAGCAGCCCCACTAGCGGAGGCTACGAGCAGTACTTC | CASSPTSGGYEQYF
TRBJ2-3 | TRBV5-1 | 14 | - | - | TGCGCCAGCAGTCCGGGCAGGGCGACAGATACGCAGTATTTT | CASSPGRATDTQYF
TRBJ2-3 | TRBV11-2 | 15 | TRBD2 | - | TGTGCCAGCAGTTTAAACCTAGCGGGGACAGATACGCAGTATTTT | CASSLNLAGTDTQYF
TRBJ2-5 | TRBV7-2 | 14 | - | - | TGTGCCAGCAGCTTATGGCCGGGCCAAGAGACCCAGTACTTC | CASSLWPGQETQYF
TRBJ1-2 | TRBV6-5 | 13 | - | - | TGTGCCAGCAGTTACAACAGGGCTTATGGCTACACCTTC | CASSYNRAYGYTF
TRBJ1-2 | TRBV5-8 | 14 | - | - | TGTGCCAGCAGCCGTTGGGGGGCGGAAGCTGGCTACACCTTC | CASSRWGAEAGYTF
TRBJ2-1 | TRBV11-2 | 13 | - | - | TGTGCCAGCAGCTTATCGATAGGCAATGAGCAGTTCTTC | CASSLSIGNEQFF
TRBJ1-6 | TRBV30 | 14 | - | - | TGTGCCTGGAGTACAGTGAAGTATAATTCACCCCTCCACTTT | CAWSTVKYNSPLHF
TRBJ2-7 | TRBV7-2 | 15 | TRBD2 | - | TGTGCCAGCAGCTTAGGGTTAGCGGGAGCCTACGAGCAGTACTTC | CASSLGLAGAYEQYF
TRBJ2-5 | TRBV11-2 | 17 | - | - | TGTGCCAGCAGCCAGCTTAGTGGGAGGCGAGGACAAGAGACCCAGTACTTC | CASSQLSGRRGQETQYF
TRBJ1-4 | TRBV2 | 13 | - | - | TGTGCCAGCAGTTGGACGGTAAATGAAAAACTGTTTTTT | CASSWTVNEKLFF
TRBJ1-6 | TRBV7-3 | 14 | - | - | TGTGCCAGCAGCTTATTACCATCTAATTCACCCCTCCACTTT | CASSLLPSNSPLHF
TRBJ2-1 | TRBV30 | 13 | - | - | TGTGCCTGGGGGGACAAATTATACAATGAGCAGTTCTTC | CAWGDKLYNEQFF
TRBJ1-2 | TRBV11-2 | 13 | - | - | TGTGCCAGCAGCTTAGGCAGAGGGAATGGCTACACCTTC | CASSLGRGNGYTF
TRBJ1-2 | TRBV28 | 16 | - | - | TGTGCCAGCAGTCTATACAGGGAAGTTAGGTCCTATGGCTACACCTTC | CASSLYREVRSYGYTF
TRBJ2-7 | TRBV28 | 13 | - | - | TGTGCCAGCAGCCGATTAGGGGTACACGAGCAGTACTTC | CASSRLGVHEQYF
TRBJ1-2 | TRBV19 | 14 | - | - | TGTGCCAGTACCAGACAACCCGGAGGCTATGGCTACACCTTC | CASTRQPGGYGYTF
TRBJ2-2 | TRBV2 | 16 | - | once | TGTGCCAGCAGTGCAGTCCCGGGAGCAAACACCGGGGAGCTGTTTTTT | CASSAVPGANTGELFF
TRBJ1-5 | TRBV14 | 19 | TRBD1 | - | TGTGCCAGCAGCCAAGATCTCGCGAGGGAGGGGGCTCGCAATCAGCCCCAGCATTTT | CASSQDLAREGARNQPQHF